The present T cell receptor (beta chain) was sequenced within a study of T-cell reconstitution after alpha-beta-depleted transplantation in children. This clonotype turned up a few times. The germline CDR1 and CDR2 sequences are SGHDT and YYEEEE. Trimming removed 1 base at V and 5 bases at J, with 17 bases between. The CDR3 sequence is 16 residues long. Molecular barcoding with unique molecular identifiers was used for the TCRbeta library. One entry per CDR3 protein results from TCRdb running MiXCR on the PCR reads. Of nearly 400,000 distinct CDR3 sequences listed, roughly 20% were seen once; the top ten hold approximately 3.9%.

V gene TRBV5-6 combines with J gene TRBJ2-3; D not certain. The sequence was collected from a human donor who donated a stem cell graft to a child with acute myeloid leukemia. Source: PBMCs from the stem cell graft donor, taken from the stem cell graft. CDR3 sequence reads: CASSLTPASRGDTQYF. Here the CDR3 DNA reads TGTGCCAGCAGCTTGACACCGGCTTCAAGAGGAGATACGCAGTATTTT. Combining the CDR3 with reference TRBV5-6 and TRBJ2-3 gives the whole variable domain DAGVTQSPTHLIKTRGQQVTLRCSPKSGHDTVSWYQQALGQGPQFIFQYYEEEERQRGNFPDRFSGHQFPNYSSELNVNALLLGDSALYLCASSLTPASRGDTQYFGPGTRLTVL.